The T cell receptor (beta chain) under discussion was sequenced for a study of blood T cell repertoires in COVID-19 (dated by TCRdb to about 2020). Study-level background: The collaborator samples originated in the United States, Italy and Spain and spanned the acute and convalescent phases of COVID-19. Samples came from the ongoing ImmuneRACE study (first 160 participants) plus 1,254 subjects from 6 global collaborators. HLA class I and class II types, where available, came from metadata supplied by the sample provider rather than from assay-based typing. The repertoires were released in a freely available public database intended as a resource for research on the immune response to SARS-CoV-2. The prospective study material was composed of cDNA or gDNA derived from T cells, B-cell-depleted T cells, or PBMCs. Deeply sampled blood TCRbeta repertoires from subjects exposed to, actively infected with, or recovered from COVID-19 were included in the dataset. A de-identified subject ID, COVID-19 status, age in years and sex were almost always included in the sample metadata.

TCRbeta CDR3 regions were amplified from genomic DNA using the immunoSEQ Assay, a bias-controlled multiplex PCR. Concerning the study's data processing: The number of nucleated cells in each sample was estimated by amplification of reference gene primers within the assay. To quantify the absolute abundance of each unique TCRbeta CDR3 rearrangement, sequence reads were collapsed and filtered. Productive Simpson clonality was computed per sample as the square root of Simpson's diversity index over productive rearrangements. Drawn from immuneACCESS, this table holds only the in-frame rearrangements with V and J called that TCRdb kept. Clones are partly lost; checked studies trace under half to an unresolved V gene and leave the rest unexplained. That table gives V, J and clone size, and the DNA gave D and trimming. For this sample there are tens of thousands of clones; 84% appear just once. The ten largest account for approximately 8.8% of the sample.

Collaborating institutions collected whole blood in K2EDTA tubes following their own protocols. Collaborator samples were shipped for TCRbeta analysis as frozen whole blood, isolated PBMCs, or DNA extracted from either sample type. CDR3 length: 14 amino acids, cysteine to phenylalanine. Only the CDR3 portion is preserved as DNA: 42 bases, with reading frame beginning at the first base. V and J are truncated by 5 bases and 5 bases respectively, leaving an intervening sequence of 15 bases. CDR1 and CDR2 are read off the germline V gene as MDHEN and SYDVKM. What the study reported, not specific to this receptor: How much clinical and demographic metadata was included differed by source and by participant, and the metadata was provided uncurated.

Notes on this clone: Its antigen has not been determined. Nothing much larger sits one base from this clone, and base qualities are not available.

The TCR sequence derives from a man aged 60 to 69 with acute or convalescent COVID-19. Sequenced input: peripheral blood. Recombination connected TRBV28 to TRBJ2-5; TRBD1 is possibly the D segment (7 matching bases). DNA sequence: TGTGCCAGCAGTCCAGGGGGGTTGGTGGAGACCCAGTACTTC. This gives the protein CASSPGGLVETQYF.